This T cell receptor (beta chain) was retrieved from a study of human T cells and chemical hapten exposure. Described time point: pre-sensitization, week 0. The sample's treatment: therapeutic diphenylcyclopropenone sensitization with weekly scalp DPC. Via MiXCR, TCRdb re-called the RACE reads, giving one row per CDR3 protein. Among about 180,000 distinct CDR3 sequences listed, around 30% were seen once. Germline values: CDR1 SGHRS, CDR2 YFSETQ. The CDR3 covers 13 residues. V was pared by 4 bases and J by 5 bases, with 12 bases between. This clonotype has more than one count but fewer than ten. This rearrangement joins TRBV5-1 to TRBJ1-1; weak D call: TRBD1 (5 bases). This clonotype originated in a woman aged 25 to 39 with alopecia areata. Some clones in this sample may be carry-over from other donors' samples. Source: whole blood, taken in connection with sensitization to the hapten diphenylcyclopropenone (DPC). As DNA, the CDR3 is TGCGCCAGCAGCGGCAGGGCGGATACTGAAGCTTTCTTT. As protein: CASSGRADTEAFF.